The sequence of this T cell receptor beta chain was determined in a study of tumor-infiltrating lymphocytes in primary liver carcinoma. Study as a whole: The yield of productive TCRbeta reads per sample was roughly 3.5 to 7.13 million and was similar across tissue types.

Comment on this clonotype: The antigen is not known. It may be a read error: a sequence one base away is much more abundant.

From 20-30 mg of unsorted bulk tissue, DNA and RNA were co-extracted together. There are 14 residues in the CDR3. V was clipped by 3 bases and J by 14 bases, with 20 bases between them. CDR1 and CDR2 (germline): SGHDN, FVKESK. Total RNA amounting to roughly 480 ng was the source from which TCR beta cDNA was made with a constant-region primer. Sequencing libraries for TCR beta derived from three nested multiplex PCR rounds that used slightly modified ARM-PCR. Amplification in the first two PCR rounds was performed using TRBV1-TRBV30 forward primers and a C-beta reverse primer for 10 cycles each. TCRdb analysed the multiplex PCR reads with MiXCR anew, one entry per CDR3 protein. The data hold more than 100,000 distinct CDR3 sequences, with roughly 75% observed a single time. Study outcomes and limitations: Among the pair types, tumor region pairs showed more overlap than tumor-adjacent and tumor-blood pairs.

Sequences were obtained from tumor-adjacent normal liver tissue. The chain employs TRBV14 and TRBJ2-4, with D tentatively TRBD1 or TRBD2 (5 bases each). The origin of this receptor is a woman aged 55-69 years with primary liver carcinoma and hepatitis B virus infection. The CDR3 loop reads CASSHGARSPRKYF. The CDR3 DNA reads TGTGCCAGCAGCCACGGGGCCCGTTCGCCCCGGAAGTACTTC.